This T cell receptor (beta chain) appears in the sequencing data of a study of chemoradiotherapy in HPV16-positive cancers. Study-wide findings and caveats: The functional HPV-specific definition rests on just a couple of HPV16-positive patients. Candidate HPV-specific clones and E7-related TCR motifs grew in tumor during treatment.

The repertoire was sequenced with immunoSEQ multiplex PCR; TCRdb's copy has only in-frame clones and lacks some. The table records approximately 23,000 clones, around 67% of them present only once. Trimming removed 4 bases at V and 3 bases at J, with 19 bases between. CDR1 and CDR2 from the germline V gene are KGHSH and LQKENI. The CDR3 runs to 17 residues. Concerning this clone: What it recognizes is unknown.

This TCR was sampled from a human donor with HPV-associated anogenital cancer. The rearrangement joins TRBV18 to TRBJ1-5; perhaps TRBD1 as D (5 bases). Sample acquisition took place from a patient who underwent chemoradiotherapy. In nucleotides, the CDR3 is TGTGCCAGCTCACTGACTCAGTGGACAAAAGTCAATCAGCCCCAGCATTTT. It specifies CASSLTQWTKVNQPQHF.